These 28 T cell receptor beta chains came from one sample sequenced in a study of blood T cells in healthy people across ages. Primers used in a second PCR of about 6 to 11 cycles were a sample-barcoded 5' primer and a J-beta primer mix. TCRdb re-called the 5' RACE reads with MiXCR, one entry per CDR3 protein. The sample lists approximately 1.5 million distinct CDR3 sequences; 40% to 45% were seen once. Specimen: blood. These receptors were taken from a woman between 18 and 30 years old in good health.

The V and J genes are TRBV27 and TRBJ2-7, with no clear D. The germline V gene encodes CDR1 MNHEY and CDR2 SMNVEV (reference sequence). This CDR3 is 13 amino acids long. Trimming cost V 2 bases and J 2 bases, with 7 bases left between them. This CDR3 is CASSLRVAYEQYF. CDR3 sequence (DNA): TGTGCCAGCAGTTTAAGGGTAGCCTACGAGCAGTACTTC.

Concerning this clonotype itself: One junction end disagrees with the germline gene, perhaps due to a read error. The chain carries TRBV25-1 and TRBJ1-2; no reliable D call. The CDR3 extends over 12 amino acids. Germline CDR1 MGHDK, CDR2 SYGVNS. CDR3 loop: CASGESGWGYTF. CDR3 DNA sequence: TGTGCCAGCGGTGAATCTGGGTGGGGCTACACCTTC.

The gene calls are TRBV4-3 and TRBJ1-2; D may be TRBD1 (6 bases). CDR1 LGHNA and CDR2 YSLEER come from the germline V gene. V lost 6 bases, J lost 8 bases, and 19 bases lay in between. There are 14 residues in the CDR3. DNA for the CDR3: TGCGCCAGCAGTCTTGGACAGCTCACGGGCGGCTACACCTTC. Translation gives CASSLGQLTGGYTF.

J is TRBJ1-1 and V is TRBV4-3; D is uncertain. This CDR3 is built from 16 residues. Germline V lookup: CDR1 LGHNA, CDR2 YSLEER. Between the trimmed V and J ends, which lost 2 bases and 0 bases, there was a span of 13 bases. The chain's CDR3 is CASSQTDTRMNTEAFF. The CDR3 nucleotides are TGCGCCAGCAGCCAAACAGACACCAGAATGAACACTGAAGCTTTCTTT.

This clonotype was recorded a few times. The CDR3 region is CSAIWTGEETQYF. The CDR3, as DNA: TGCAGTGCTATTTGGACAGGGGAAGAGACCCAGTACTTC. The V call is TRBV20-1, the J call TRBJ2-5; 9 bases align to TRBD1. The germline V gene encodes CDR1 DFQATT and CDR2 SNEGSKA (reference sequence). Trimming took 4 bases from V and 3 from J; bases not matched to a gene: 3. This CDR3 is built from 13 residues.

In this sample, this clonotype turned up many times. The chain employs TRBV7-9 and TRBJ1-1; a weak D match, TRBD1 (6 bases). V was cut by 6 bases and J by 4 bases, with 12 bases left in between. CDR3 length: 13 residues. CDR1 SEHNR and CDR2 FQNEAQ come from the germline V gene (reference sequence). The CDR3 loop is CASSLGAGTEAFF. As DNA, the CDR3 is TGTGCCAGCAGTTTGGGGGCAGGCACTGAAGCTTTCTTT.

This clonotype occurred a few times. The chain carries TRBV20-1 and TRBJ1-2, with D tentatively TRBD1 (5 bases). Germline CDR1 reads DFQATT; CDR2 reads SNEGSKA (reference sequence). V shed 5 bases and J shed 7 bases, with 20 bases lying between them. The CDR3 runs 14 residues. As DNA, the CDR3 is TGCAGTGCTCCACCTAGGGCAGGGAGCTCTGGCTACACCTTC. Translating it yields CSAPPRAGSSGYTF.

The CDR3 coding sequence is TGTGCCAGCAGCGCGGACACCAAAGAGACCCAGTACTTC. Translating gives CASSADTKETQYF. The genes are TRBV9 and TRBJ2-5; TRBD1 is a possible D gene (5 bases). There are 13 residues in the CDR3. Germline CDR1 and CDR2: SGDLS and YYNGEE. V was trimmed by 3 bases and J by 3 bases, leaving 9 bases between them.

J is TRBJ2-3 and V is TRBV7-2; 10 bases line up with TRBD1. From germline, CDR1 is SGHTA and CDR2 FQGNSA. With 5 bases clipped from V and 4 bases from J, the junction kept 6 bases outside the gene matches. CDR3 length equals 15 residues. The CDR3 DNA reads as TGTGCCAGCAGCACGCCGGGACAGGGGCCAGATACGCAGTATTTT. Translation gives CASSTPGQGPDTQYF.

This clonotype has a handful of counts. The chain recombines TRBV12-3 or TRBV12-4 with TRBJ2-7; 8 nucleotides agree with TRBD1. The ends lost 4 bases at V and 4 bases at J; junction bases unmatched: 3. The length of the CDR3 is 13 residues. CDR3 in amino acids: CASSWTGLYEQYF. The CDR3 DNA follows: TGTGCCAGCAGTTGGACAGGGCTTTACGAGCAGTACTTC.

This clonotype has more than one count but fewer than ten. This chain connects TRBV15 to TRBJ1-2; tentatively, D is TRBD1 (5 bases). Germline V gives CDR1 LNHNV, CDR2 YYDKDF (reference sequence). CDR3 size: 14 residues. V gave up 2 bases and J gave up 2 bases, with 9 bases separating them. CDR3 nucleotide sequence: TGTGCCACCAGCAGAATGGGGGACAACTATGGCTACACCTTC. Translating it yields CATSRMGDNYGYTF.

The chain uses TRBV28 and TRBJ2-5, with 7 bases matching TRBD2. The CDR3 has 14 amino acids. V shed 2 bases and J 11 bases; nucleotides not matched to a gene: 11. The germline V gene encodes CDR1 MDHEN and CDR2 SYDVKM. CDR3: CASSLGIGRGEQYF. For the CDR3, the DNA is TGTGCCAGCAGTTTAGGGATCGGACGGGGGGAGCAGTACTTC.

The chain uses TRBV12-3 or TRBV12-4 and TRBJ2-7; 10 bases match TRBD2. V lost 3 bases and J lost 0; bases outside the gene matches: 2. The CDR3 sequence is 15 residues long. The CDR3 region has the DNA TGTGCCAGCAGTTTTTGGACTAGCGGCTCCTACGAGCAGTACTTC. Protein: CASSFWTSGSYEQYF.

V and J are TRBV6-5 and TRBJ2-3, with 7 bases lining up with TRBD2. With V trimmed by 0 bases and J by 3 bases, 3 bases remained unmatched. The CDR3 length is 15 residues. Germline V gives CDR1 MNHEY, CDR2 SVGAGI. This CDR3 reads CASSYSAGRTDTQYF. In DNA form, the CDR3 reads TGTGCCAGCAGTTACTCGGCCGGGAGGACAGATACGCAGTATTTT.

This clonotype was recorded only once. The chain employs TRBV7-2 and TRBJ1-2, with TRBD1 matching over 7 bases. Germline V lookup: CDR1 SGHTA, CDR2 FQGNSA. J lost 6 bases, V lost 4 bases, and 5 bases had no gene match. The length of the CDR3 is 13 residues. The CDR3 here is CASSSGGGHGYTF. The CDR3 DNA reads as TGTGCCAGCAGCTCGGGAGGGGGCCATGGCTACACCTTC.

Comment on this clonotype: This may come from a read error, since a much larger clone is one base off. J is TRBJ1-1 and V is TRBV4-3, with 9 bases fitting TRBD1. This CDR3 is 15 amino acids long. Germline CDR1 reads LGHNA; CDR2 reads YSLEER. As DNA, the CDR3 is TGCGCCGGCAGCGAGAGGGACAGGGCATTCACTGAAGCTTTCTTT. It encodes CAGSERDRAFTEAFF.

Concerning this clonotype itself: At one of its ends the junction is not consistent with the germline gene, which may arise from a read error. The J gene is TRBJ1-2, the V gene TRBV12-3 or TRBV12-4; D is undetermined. This CDR3 is 13 amino acids long. The CDR3 region has the DNA TGTGCCGGCAGTTTAGTCAGAATTTATGGCTACACCTTC. Protein product: CAGSLVRIYGYTF.

This CDR3 is CASSLEEGSGNTIYF. The CDR3 region has the DNA TGTGCCAGCAGCTTAGAAGAGGGCTCTGGAAACACCATATATTTT. The chain joins TRBV7-6 to TRBJ1-3; the D is unclear. Trimming took 1 base from V and 0 from J, leaving 7 bases between them. Germline V gene sequence: CDR1 SGHVS, CDR2 FNYEAQ. The CDR3 sequence is 15 residues long.

This clonotype showed up just a few times. This rearrangement joins TRBV5-6 to TRBJ2-7, with 10 bases aligning to TRBD1. The CDR3 loop spans 15 amino acids. Germline V lookup: CDR1 SGHDT, CDR2 YYEEEE. V shed 4 bases, J shed 3 bases, and the junction held 7 bases outside the gene matches. CDR3 sequence: CASSGDRGPFYEQYF. The CDR3 region has the DNA TGTGCCAGCAGCGGCGACAGGGGGCCTTTCTACGAGCAGTACTTC.

This clonotype has more than one count but fewer than ten. The chain combines TRBV7-2 with TRBJ2-1; 8 nucleotides line up with TRBD2. J was trimmed by 6 bases and V by 1 base; bases with no gene match: 5. Looked up from germline, CDR1 is SGHTA and CDR2 is FQGNSA. This CDR3 is 15 amino acids long. CDR3 loop: CASSLGVGTSNEQFF. The DNA of the CDR3 is TGTGCCAGCAGCTTAGGTGTCGGGACTAGCAATGAGCAGTTCTTC.

This chain joins TRBV29-1 and TRBJ1-2; maybe TRBD1 (6 bases). V gave up 5 bases and J gave up 4 bases, with 23 bases separating them. Germline CDR1 is SQVTM and CDR2 is ANQGSEA. The CDR3 loop spans 16 amino acids. This chain's CDR3 is CSVIPGRGPAGYGYTF. CDR3 nucleotide sequence: TGCAGCGTTATACCGGGACGGGGGCCCGCAGGCTATGGCTACACCTTC. Together with reference TRBV29-1 and TRBJ1-2, the CDR3 gives the full variable domain: SAVISQKPSRDICQRGTSLTIQCQVDSQVTMMFWYRQQPGQSLTLIATANQGSEATYESGFVIDKFPISRPNLTFSTLTVSNMSPEDSSIYLCSVIPGRGPAGYGYTFGSGTRLTVV.

Concerning this clonotype itself: This may arise from a read error, as a much more abundant clone is one base away. The chain couples TRBV29-1 to TRBJ2-3, with 7 bases fitting TRBD2. The length of the CDR3 is 13 residues. The germline CDR1 and CDR2 sequences are SQVTM and ANQGSEA. The CDR3 loop reads CGVVLAATDTQYF. CDR3 in DNA: TGCGGCGTTGTCCTAGCGGCCACAGATACGCAGTATTTT.

This clonotype was detected ten times or more. CDR3 coding DNA: TGCAGTGCCCCAAACCGGGACAGGGGGTTCAATGAGCAGTTCTTC. Translation: CSAPNRDRGFNEQFF. The chain has TRBV20-1 and TRBJ2-1, with 11 bases lining up with TRBD1. The CDR3 extends over 15 amino acids. V gave up 6 bases and J gave up 6 bases; unmatched junction bases: 10. Germline V gene lookup returns CDR1 DFQATT and CDR2 SNEGSKA (reference sequence).

This chain links TRBV6-5 with TRBJ2-1; 7 nucleotides agree with TRBD1. CDR1 and CDR2 (germline): MNHEY, SVGAGI. The CDR3 consists of 18 residues. V dropped 0 bases and J dropped 0; count of bases not matched to a gene: 8. The DNA of the CDR3 is TGTGCCAGCAGTTACTCTAGGACAGGTCGGAGCTCCTACAATGAGCAGTTCTTC. Amino acid sequence: CASSYSRTGRSSYNEQFF.

CDR3 in DNA: TGTGCCAGCAGTCACGCGGGGACGCGGAGCTCCTACGAGCAGTACTTC. It specifies CASSHAGTRSSYEQYF. This chain uses TRBV6-6 with TRBJ2-7; tentative D call: TRBD2 (6 bases). This CDR3 has 16 residues. Trimming took off 5 bases at V and 0 bases at J, with 17 bases between the two ends. Germline V gives CDR1 MNHNY, CDR2 SVGAGI (reference sequence).

The chain links TRBV20-1 to TRBJ2-3, with D tentatively TRBD2 (5 bases). Germline V gene sequence: CDR1 DFQATT, CDR2 SNEGSKA (reference sequence). This CDR3 spans 15 amino acids. V was trimmed by 0 bases and J by 3 bases, leaving 13 bases between them. The CDR3 region has the DNA TGCAGTGCTAGAGACGAGGGCCGCGGTACAGATACGCAGTATTTT. Translated, it gives CSARDEGRGTDTQYF.

This clonotype was seen more than once but under ten times. The genes are TRBV20-1 and TRBJ1-2; D uncertain. CDR3 size: 13 residues. CDR1 is DFQATT and CDR2 is SNEGSKA in the germline V gene (reference sequence). V lost 0 bases, J lost 4 bases, and 9 bases lay in between. The CDR3 reads CSARDLGAYGYTF. CDR3 bases: TGCAGTGCTAGAGATTTGGGTGCCTATGGCTACACCTTC.

The chain is built from TRBV29-1 and TRBJ2-1, with D perhaps matching TRBD2 (5 bases). V was clipped by 0 bases and J by 10 bases, with 19 bases between them. The CDR3 runs 15 residues. Germline CDR1 and CDR2: SQVTM and ANQGSEA. The CDR3 DNA reads TGCAGCGTTGAAGAAGCTAGCTCCCAAGAGAAGGAGCAGTTCTTC. Protein: CSVEEASSQEKEQFF.